Listed below are T cell receptor beta chains from one sample, sequenced in a study of T cells in Graves' hyperthyroidism and ophthalmopathy. TCRdb re-called the multiplex PCR reads with MiXCR, one entry per CDR3 protein. In the table there are 530,000 or so distinct CDR3 sequences, less than 25% of which are singletons. Sequenced: blood. All receptors derive from a woman in her twenties or thirties with Graves' ophthalmopathy. CDR3s include the opening cysteine and the closing phenylalanine or tryptophan. The order of the fields is V gene, J gene, clone size, D gene, CDR3 protein, CDR3 DNA. The D gene is left open where the match is weak. Some rows have no size entry. The others give once, few or many, or a class for an expanded clone.

V: TRBV28
J: TRBJ1-1
size: NA
D: NA
CDR3: CASSLLYSTEAFF
DNA: TGTGCCAGCAGTTTATTATACAGCACTGAAGCTTTCTTT

V: TRBV7-9
J: TRBJ2-5
size: NA
D: NA
CDR3: CASSFLGGSQETQYF
DNA: TGTGCCAGCAGCTTTTTGGGGGGATCCCAAGAGACCCAGTACTTC

V: TRBV19
J: TRBJ2-7
size: NA
D: NA
CDR3: CASSLGANREQYF
DNA: TGTGCCAGTAGTTTGGGGGCCAACCGCGAGCAGTACTTC

V: TRBV6-4
J: TRBJ1-1
size: few
D: TRBD1
CDR3: CASSRFEHRGRNTEAFF
DNA: TGTGCCAGCAGTCGCTTCGAGCACAGGGGGCGGAACACTGAAGCTTTCTTT

V: TRBV29-1
J: TRBJ1-1
size: NA
D: NA
CDR3: CSVARTENTEAFF
DNA: TGCAGCGTGGCCCGGACAGAGAACACTGAAGCTTTCTTT

V: TRBV16
J: TRBJ1-1
size: many
D: TRBD1
CDR3: CASSLRTGGGTEAFF
DNA: TGTGCCAGCAGCCTTCGGACAGGCGGGGGCACTGAAGCTTTCTTT

V: TRBV20-1
J: TRBJ2-7
size: NA
D: TRBD2
CDR3: CRDPLAVSSYEQYF
DNA: TGCAGAGATCCTCTAGCGGTAAGCTCCTACGAGCAGTACTTC

V: TRBV29-1
J: TRBJ2-5
size: NA
D: NA
CDR3: CSVDGQVSRETQYF
DNA: TGCAGCGTTGATGGGCAGGTCTCACGAGAGACCCAGTACTTC

V: TRBV6-5
J: TRBJ1-1
size: many
D: NA
CDR3: CASLRWNTEAFF
DNA: TGTGCCAGCCTGAGGTGGAACACTGAAGCTTTCTTT

V: TRBV7-2
J: TRBJ2-5
size: many
D: NA
CDR3: CASSQQETQYF
DNA: TGTGCCAGCAGCCAACAAGAGACCCAGTACTTC

V: TRBV6-1
J: TRBJ1-2
size: few
D: TRBD1
CDR3: CASNPTGGAGYTF
DNA: TGTGCCAGCAACCCGACAGGGGGCGCCGGCTACACCTTC

V: TRBV29-1
J: TRBJ2-7
size: NA
D: NA
CDR3: CSVEPQGGASHEQYF
DNA: TGCAGCGTTGAACCTCAGGGGGGGGCGAGCCACGAGCAGTACTTC

V: TRBV18
J: TRBJ1-2
size: many
D: NA
CDR3: CASSPPRLRLSYGYTF
DNA: TGTGCCAGCTCACCACCAAGACTGCGATTGTCCTATGGCTACACCTTC

V: TRBV6-1
J: TRBJ2-5
size: few
D: NA
CDR3: CASSTGSEDETQYF
DNA: TGTGCCAGCAGCACAGGGTCAGAGGATGAGACCCAGTACTTC

V: TRBV28
J: TRBJ2-5
size: many
D: NA
CDR3: CASSLGQFQETQYF
DNA: TGTGCCAGCAGTTTAGGACAGTTCCAAGAGACCCAGTACTTC

V: TRBV6-4
J: TRBJ1-5
size: many
D: NA
CDR3: CASIQARDYESSNQPQHF
DNA: TGTGCCAGCATCCAGGCCAGGGACTACGAATCTAGCAATCAGCCCCAGCATTTT

V: TRBV11-3
J: TRBJ2-2
size: many
D: TRBD1
CDR3: CASSLVPPSQGKTGELFF
DNA: TGTGCCAGCAGCTTAGTACCGCCTTCACAGGGGAAGACCGGGGAGCTGTTTTTT

V: TRBV7-3
J: TRBJ2-6
size: few
D: NA
CDR3: CASSPGGAYVLTF
DNA: TGTGCCAGCAGCCCGGGCGGCGCCTATGTCCTGACTTTC

V: TRBV7-2
J: TRBJ1-1
size: many
D: NA
CDR3: CASSALGGDTEAFF
DNA: TGTGCCAGCAGCGCTCTGGGGGGGGACACTGAAGCTTTCTTT

V: TRBV12-3/TRBV12-4
J: TRBJ1-2
size: few
D: TRBD1
CDR3: CASRTRTGSNYGYTF
DNA: TGTGCCAGCAGGACTCGGACAGGTTCTAACTATGGCTACACCTTC

V: TRBV5-1
J: TRBJ2-5
size: many
D: NA
CDR3: CASRSTAVSQGTQYF
DNA: TGCGCCAGCAGATCTACGGCGGTTTCCCAAGGGACCCAGTACTTC

V: TRBV20-1
J: TRBJ2-7
size: NA
D: NA
CDR3: CSARDYWAFEQYF
DNA: TGCAGTGCTAGAGATTATTGGGCGTTCGAGCAGTACTTC

V: TRBV6-5
J: TRBJ2-7
size: few
D: TRBD2
CDR3: CASSYATSRYEQYF
DNA: TGTGCCAGCAGTTACGCGACTAGCAGATACGAGCAGTACTTC

V: TRBV6-5
J: TRBJ1-5
size: many
D: NA
CDR3: CASSYSAGNNQPQHF
DNA: TGTGCCAGCAGTTACTCAGCAGGGAACAATCAGCCCCAGCATTTT

V: TRBV28
J: TRBJ1-2
size: many
D: TRBD1
CDR3: CASSPTGKPYGYTF
DNA: TGTGCCAGCAGTCCGACAGGGAAGCCCTATGGCTACACCTTC

V: TRBV20-1
J: TRBJ1-1
size: NA
D: NA
CDR3: CSANDYGDTEAFF
DNA: TGCAGTGCCAACGACTATGGGGACACTGAAGCTTTCTTT

V: TRBV19
J: TRBJ1-1
size: many
D: NA
CDR3: CASSMMRTEAFF
DNA: TGTGCCAGTAGTATGATGAGAACTGAAGCTTTCTTT

V: TRBV6-4
J: TRBJ2-3
size: many
D: TRBD2
CDR3: CASRDVAGGQKSDTQYF
DNA: TGTGCCAGCAGGGACGTAGCGGGGGGCCAGAAGTCGGATACGCAGTATTTT

V: TRBV7-2
J: TRBJ1-2
size: many
D: NA
CDR3: CASSASGVAYGYTF
DNA: TGTGCCAGCAGCGCTTCAGGGGTGGCCTATGGCTACACCTTC